This T cell receptor beta chain was found in a study of shared clonotypes between healthy human individuals. Method: immunoSEQ multiplex PCR; TCRdb's copy keeps in-frame clones and lacks some. The sample lists nearly 600,000 clones; over 95% were seen once. The CDR3 has 16 residues. Germline CDR1 MDHEN, CDR2 SYDVKM. V lost 5 bases to trimming and J lost 2 bases, with 19 bases between them. Concerning this clone itself: The antigen is undetermined.

CD8 cells regarded as naive lacked CD45RO, were positively chosen for CCR7, and omitted terminally differentiated effector memory CD45RA+ cells. Study-wide results and limits: Investigators expected sequencing depth to affect clonotype sharing among donors. Though the depth was large, rarefaction showed that sorted-subset sequencing was incomplete. Compared with clonotypes that all four donors shared, non-shared clonotypes had lower generation probabilities. Across a handful of donors, naive CD4 shared roughly 5%, naive CD8 around 3.5%, memory CD4 about 2.4%, memory CD8 about 0.38%.

The sequence was collected from a woman aged 25 to 45 in good health. The sample taken for sequencing was naive CD8+ T cells sorted from blood. The chain combines TRBV28 with TRBJ2-7, with D tentatively TRBD1 (8 bases). The CDR3, as DNA: TGTGCCAGCAGTCTCACCTGGACAGGGAGGGCCTACGAGCAGTACTTC. Translated, it gives CASSLTWTGRAYEQYF.